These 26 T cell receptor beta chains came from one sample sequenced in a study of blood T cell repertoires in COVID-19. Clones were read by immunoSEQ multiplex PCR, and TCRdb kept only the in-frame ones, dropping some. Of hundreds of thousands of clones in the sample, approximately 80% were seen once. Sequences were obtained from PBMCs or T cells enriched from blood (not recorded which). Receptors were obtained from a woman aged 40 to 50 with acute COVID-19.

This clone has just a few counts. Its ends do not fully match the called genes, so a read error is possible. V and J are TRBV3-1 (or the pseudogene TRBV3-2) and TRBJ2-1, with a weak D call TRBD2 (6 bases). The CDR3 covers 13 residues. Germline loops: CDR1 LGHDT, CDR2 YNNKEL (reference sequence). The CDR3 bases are TGTGCCAGCAGCCAAGACGAGGGAGGCAGAAGGATCTTC. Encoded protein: CASSQDEGGRRIF.

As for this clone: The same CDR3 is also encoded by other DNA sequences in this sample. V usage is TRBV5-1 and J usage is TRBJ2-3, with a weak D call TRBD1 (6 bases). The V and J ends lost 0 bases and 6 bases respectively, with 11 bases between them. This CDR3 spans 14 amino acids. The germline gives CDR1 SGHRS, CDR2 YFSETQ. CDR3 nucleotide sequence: TGCGCCAGCAGCTTGGAAGGGGGTACGGATACGCAGTATTTT. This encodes CASSLEGGTDTQYF.

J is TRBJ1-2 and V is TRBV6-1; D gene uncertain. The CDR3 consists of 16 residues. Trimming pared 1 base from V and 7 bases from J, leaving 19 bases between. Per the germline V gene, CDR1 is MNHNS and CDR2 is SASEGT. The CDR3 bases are TGTGCCAGCAGTGAAGTGTCGGTATCGGGGAGGGTTGGCTACACCTTC. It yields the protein CASSEVSVSGRVGYTF.

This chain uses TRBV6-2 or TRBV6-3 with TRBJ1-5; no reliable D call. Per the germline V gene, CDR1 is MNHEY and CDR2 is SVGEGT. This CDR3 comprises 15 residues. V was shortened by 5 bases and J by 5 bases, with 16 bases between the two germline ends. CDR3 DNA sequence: TGTGCCAGCAGTGCAGGCCTAAGAAAAGATCAGCCCCAGCATTTT. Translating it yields CASSAGLRKDQPQHF.

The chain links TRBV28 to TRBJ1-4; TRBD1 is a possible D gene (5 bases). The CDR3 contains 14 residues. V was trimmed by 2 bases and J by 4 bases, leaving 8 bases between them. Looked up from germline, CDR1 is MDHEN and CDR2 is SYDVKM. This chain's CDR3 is CASSLGGYNEKLFF. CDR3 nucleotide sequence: TGTGCCAGCAGTTTAGGGGGGTATAATGAAAAACTGTTTTTT.

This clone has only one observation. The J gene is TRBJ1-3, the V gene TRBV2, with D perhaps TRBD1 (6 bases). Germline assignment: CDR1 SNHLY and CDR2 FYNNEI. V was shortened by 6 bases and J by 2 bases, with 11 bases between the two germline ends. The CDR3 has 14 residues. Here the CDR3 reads CASRPQGTGNTIYF. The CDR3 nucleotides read TGTGCCAGCAGACCCCAGGGGACTGGAAACACCATATATTTT. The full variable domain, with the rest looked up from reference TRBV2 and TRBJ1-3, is EPEVTQTPSHQVTQMGQEVILRCVPISNHLYFYWYRQILGQKVEFLVSFYNNEISEKSEIFDDQFSVERPDGSNFTLKIRSTKLEDSAMYFCASRPQGTGNTIYFGEGSWLTVV.

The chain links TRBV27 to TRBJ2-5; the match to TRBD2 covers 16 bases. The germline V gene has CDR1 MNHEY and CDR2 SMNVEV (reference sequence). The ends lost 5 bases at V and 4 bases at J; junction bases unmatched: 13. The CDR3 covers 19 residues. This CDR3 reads CASSPYVPGLAGGRETQYF. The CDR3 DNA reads TGTGCCAGCAGTCCATATGTCCCGGGACTAGCGGGGGGGCGAGAGACCCAGTACTTC.

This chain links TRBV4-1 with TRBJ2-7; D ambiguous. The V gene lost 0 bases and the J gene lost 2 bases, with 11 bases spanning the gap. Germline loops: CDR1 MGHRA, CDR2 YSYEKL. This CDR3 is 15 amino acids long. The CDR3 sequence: CASSQDPTLTYEQYF. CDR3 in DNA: TGCGCCAGCAGCCAAGACCCCACTCTTACCTACGAGCAGTACTTC.

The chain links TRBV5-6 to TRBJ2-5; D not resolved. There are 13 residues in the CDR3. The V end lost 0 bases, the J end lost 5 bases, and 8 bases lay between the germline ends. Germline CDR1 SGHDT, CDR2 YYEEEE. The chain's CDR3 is CASSLERAETQYF. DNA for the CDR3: TGTGCCAGCAGCTTGGAACGCGCCGAGACCCAGTACTTC.

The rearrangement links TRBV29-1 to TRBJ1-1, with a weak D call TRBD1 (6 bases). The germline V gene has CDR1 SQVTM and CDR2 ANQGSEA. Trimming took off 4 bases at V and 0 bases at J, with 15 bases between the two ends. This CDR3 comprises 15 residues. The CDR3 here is CSVVRGRQLNTEAFF. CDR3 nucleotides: TGCAGCGTTGTGCGGGGGCGCCAACTGAACACTGAAGCTTTCTTT. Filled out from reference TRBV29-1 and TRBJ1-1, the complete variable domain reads SAVISQKPSRDICQRGTSLTIQCQVDSQVTMMFWYRQQPGQSLTLIATANQGSEATYESGFVIDKFPISRPNLTFSTLTVSNMSPEDSSIYLCSVVRGRQLNTEAFFGQGTRLTVV.

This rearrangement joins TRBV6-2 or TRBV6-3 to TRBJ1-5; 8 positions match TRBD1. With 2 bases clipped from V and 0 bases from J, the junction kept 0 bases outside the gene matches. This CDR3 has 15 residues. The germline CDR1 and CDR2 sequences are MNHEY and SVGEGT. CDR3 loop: CASSYQGASNQPQHF. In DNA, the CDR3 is TGTGCCAGCAGTTACCAGGGGGCTAGCAATCAGCCCCAGCATTTT.

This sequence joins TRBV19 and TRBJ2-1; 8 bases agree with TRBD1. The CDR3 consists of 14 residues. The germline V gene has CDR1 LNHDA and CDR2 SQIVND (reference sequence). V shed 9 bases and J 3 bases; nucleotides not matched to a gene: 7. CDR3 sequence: CASQTDRGYNEQFF. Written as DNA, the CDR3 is TGTGCCAGCCAGACCGACAGGGGCTACAATGAGCAGTTCTTC.

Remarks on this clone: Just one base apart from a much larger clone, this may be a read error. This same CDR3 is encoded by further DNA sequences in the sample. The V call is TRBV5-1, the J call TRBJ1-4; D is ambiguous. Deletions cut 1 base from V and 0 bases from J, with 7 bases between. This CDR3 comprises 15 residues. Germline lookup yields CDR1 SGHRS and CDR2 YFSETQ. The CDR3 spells CASSLSGATNEKLFF. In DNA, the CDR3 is TGCGCCAGCAGCTTGTCGGGAGCAACTAATGAAAAACTGTTTTTT.

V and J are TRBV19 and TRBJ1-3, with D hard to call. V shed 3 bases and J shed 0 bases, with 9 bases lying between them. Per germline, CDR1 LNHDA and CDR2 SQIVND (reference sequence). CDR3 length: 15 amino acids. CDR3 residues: CASSILGSSGNTIYF. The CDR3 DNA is TGTGCCAGTAGTATTCTCGGGAGCTCTGGAAACACCATATATTTT. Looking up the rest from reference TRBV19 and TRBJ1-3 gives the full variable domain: DGGITQSPKYLFRKEGQNVTLSCEQNLNHDAMYWYRQDPGQGLRLIYYSQIVNDFQKGDIAEGYSVSREKKESFPLTVTSAQKNPTAFYLCASSILGSSGNTIYFGEGSWLTVV.

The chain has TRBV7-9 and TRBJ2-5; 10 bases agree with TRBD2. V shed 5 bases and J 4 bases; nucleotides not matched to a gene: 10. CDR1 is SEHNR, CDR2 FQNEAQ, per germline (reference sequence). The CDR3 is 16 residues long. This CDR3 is CASSEFLAGVGETQYF. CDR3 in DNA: TGTGCCAGCAGCGAGTTTCTAGCGGGGGTGGGAGAGACCCAGTACTTC.

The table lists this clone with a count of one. The CDR3 nucleotides read TGTGCCAGCAGCGTAGCCCCACAGGGTGGGTCTGCCGGGGAGCTGTTTTTT. Its protein is CASSVAPQGGSAGELFF. This chain links TRBV9 with TRBJ2-2; the D gene is possibly TRBD1 (6 bases). Germline CDR1 is SGDLS and CDR2 is YYNGEE. The CDR3 contains 17 residues. V was cut by 0 bases and J by 6 bases, with 18 bases left in between.

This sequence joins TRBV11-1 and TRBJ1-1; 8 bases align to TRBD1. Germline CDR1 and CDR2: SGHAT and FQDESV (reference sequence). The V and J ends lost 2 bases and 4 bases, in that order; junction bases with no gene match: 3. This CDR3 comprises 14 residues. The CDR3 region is CASSLQGAGTEAFF. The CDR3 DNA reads TGTGCCAGCAGCTTACAGGGGGCGGGCACTGAAGCTTTCTTT.

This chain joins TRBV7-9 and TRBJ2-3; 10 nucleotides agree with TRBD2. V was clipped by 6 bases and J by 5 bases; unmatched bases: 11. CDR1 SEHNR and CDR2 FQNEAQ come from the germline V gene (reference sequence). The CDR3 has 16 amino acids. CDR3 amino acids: CASSSGLARSLDTQYF. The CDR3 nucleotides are TGTGCCAGCAGTTCGGGACTAGCGCGAAGTTTAGATACGCAGTATTTT.

As DNA, the CDR3 is TGTGCCAGTAGCGGCCAAGAGACCCAGTACTTC. The encoded protein is CASSGQETQYF. The chain has TRBV19 and TRBJ2-5, with D hard to call. Germline V lookup: CDR1 LNHDA, CDR2 SQIVND (reference sequence). This CDR3 is built from 11 residues. V lost 6 bases, J lost 1 base, and 3 bases lay in between.

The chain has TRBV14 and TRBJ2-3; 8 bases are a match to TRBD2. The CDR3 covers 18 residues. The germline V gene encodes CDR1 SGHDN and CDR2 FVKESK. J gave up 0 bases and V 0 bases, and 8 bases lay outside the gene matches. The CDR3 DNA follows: TGTGCCAGCAGCCAAGAAGGGGTGCGGGGGGCTAGCACAGATACGCAGTATTTT. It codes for CASSQEGVRGASTDTQYF.

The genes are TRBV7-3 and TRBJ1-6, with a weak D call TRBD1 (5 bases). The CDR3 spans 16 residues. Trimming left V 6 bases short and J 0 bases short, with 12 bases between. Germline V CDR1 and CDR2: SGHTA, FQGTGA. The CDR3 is CASSLQAFSYNSPLHF. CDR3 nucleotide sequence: TGTGCCAGCAGTCTACAGGCTTTCTCCTATAATTCACCCCTCCACTTT. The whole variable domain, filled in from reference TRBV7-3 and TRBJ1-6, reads GAGVSQTPSNKVTEKGKYVELRCDPISGHTALYWYRQSLGQGPEFLIYFQGTGAADDSGLPNDRFFAVRPEGSVSTLKIQRTERGDSAVYLCASSLQAFSYNSPLHFGNGTRLTVT.

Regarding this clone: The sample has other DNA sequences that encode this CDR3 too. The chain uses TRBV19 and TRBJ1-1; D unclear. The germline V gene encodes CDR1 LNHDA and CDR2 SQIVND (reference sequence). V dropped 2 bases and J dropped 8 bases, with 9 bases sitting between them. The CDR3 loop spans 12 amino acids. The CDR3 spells CASSILAGEAFF. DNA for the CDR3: TGTGCCAGTAGTATATTGGCTGGCGAAGCTTTCTTT.

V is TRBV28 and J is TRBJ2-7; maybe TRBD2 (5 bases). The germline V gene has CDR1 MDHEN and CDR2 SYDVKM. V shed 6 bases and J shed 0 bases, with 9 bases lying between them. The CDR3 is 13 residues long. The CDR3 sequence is CASREGGSYEQYF. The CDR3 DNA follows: TGTGCCAGCAGAGAGGGCGGCTCCTACGAGCAGTACTTC.

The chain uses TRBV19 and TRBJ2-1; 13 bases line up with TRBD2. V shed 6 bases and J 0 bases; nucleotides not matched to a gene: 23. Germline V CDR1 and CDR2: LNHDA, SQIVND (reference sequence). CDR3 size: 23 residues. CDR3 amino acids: CASSEPPLGRTSGGKGSYNEQFF. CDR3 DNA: TGTGCCAGTAGCGAACCCCCCTTAGGAAGGACTAGCGGGGGTAAAGGCTCCTACAATGAGCAGTTCTTC.

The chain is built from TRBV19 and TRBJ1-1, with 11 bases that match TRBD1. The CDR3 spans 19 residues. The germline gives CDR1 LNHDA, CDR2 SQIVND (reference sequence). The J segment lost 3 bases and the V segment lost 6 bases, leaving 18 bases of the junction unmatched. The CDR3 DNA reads TGTGCCAGTAGCATTTTGGTACCCGGACAGGGGGCGCGGGACACTGAAGCTTTCTTT. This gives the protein CASSILVPGQGARDTEAFF.

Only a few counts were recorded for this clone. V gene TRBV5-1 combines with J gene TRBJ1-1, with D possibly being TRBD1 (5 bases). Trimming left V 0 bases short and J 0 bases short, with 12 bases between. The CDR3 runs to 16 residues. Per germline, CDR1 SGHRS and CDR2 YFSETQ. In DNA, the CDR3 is TGCGCCAGCAGCTTGGCCGACAGTTCAGTGAACACTGAAGCTTTCTTT. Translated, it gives CASSLADSSVNTEAFF.